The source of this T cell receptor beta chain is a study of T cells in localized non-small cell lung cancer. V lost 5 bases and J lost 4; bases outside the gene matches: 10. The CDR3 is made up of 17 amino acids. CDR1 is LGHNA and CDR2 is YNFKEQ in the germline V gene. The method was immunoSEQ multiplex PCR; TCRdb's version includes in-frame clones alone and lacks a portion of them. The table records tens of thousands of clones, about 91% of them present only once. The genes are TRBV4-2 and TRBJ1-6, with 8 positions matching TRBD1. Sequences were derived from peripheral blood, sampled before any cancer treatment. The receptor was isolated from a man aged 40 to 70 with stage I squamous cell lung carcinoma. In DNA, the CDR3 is TGTGCCAGCAGCTTCCACAGGGGGAACCTTTATAATTCACCCCTCCACTTT. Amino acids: CASSFHRGNLYNSPLHF.